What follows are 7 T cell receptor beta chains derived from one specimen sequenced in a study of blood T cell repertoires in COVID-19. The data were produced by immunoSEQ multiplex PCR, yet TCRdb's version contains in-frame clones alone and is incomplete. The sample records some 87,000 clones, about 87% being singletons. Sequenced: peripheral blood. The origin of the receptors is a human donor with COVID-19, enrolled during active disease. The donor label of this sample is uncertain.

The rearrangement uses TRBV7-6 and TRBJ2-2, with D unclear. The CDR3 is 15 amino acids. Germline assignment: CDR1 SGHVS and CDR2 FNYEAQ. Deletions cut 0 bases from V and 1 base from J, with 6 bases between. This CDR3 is CASSLARQNTGELFF. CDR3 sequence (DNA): TGTGCCAGCAGCTTAGCACGACAGAACACCGGGGAGCTGTTTTTT.

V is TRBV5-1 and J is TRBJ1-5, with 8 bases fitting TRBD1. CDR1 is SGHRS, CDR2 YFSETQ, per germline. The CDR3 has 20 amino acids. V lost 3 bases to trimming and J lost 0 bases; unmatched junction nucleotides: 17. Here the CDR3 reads CASSSEPDREVGYSNQPQHF. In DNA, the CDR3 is TGCGCCAGCAGCTCAGAACCGGACAGGGAGGTGGGCTATAGCAATCAGCCCCAGCATTTT.

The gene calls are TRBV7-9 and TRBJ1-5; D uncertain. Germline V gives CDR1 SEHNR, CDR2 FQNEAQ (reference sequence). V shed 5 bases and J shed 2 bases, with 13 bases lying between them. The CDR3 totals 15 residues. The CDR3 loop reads CASSLMAHGNQPQHF. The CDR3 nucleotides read TGTGCCAGCAGCCTGATGGCCCATGGCAATCAGCCCCAGCATTTT.

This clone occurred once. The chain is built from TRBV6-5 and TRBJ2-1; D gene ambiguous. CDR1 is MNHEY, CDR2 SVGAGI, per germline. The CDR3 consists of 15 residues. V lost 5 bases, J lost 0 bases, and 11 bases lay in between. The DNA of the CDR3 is TGTGCCAGCAGTCCTTGGCGGAGCTCCTACAATGAGCAGTTCTTC. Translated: CASSPWRSSYNEQFF.

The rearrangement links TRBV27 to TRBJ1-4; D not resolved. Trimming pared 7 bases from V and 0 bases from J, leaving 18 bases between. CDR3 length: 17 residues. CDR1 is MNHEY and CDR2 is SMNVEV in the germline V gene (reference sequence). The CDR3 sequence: CASTHSYPVPTNEKLFF. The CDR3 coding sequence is TGTGCCAGCACCCACTCATACCCCGTCCCAACTAATGAAAAACTGTTTTTT.

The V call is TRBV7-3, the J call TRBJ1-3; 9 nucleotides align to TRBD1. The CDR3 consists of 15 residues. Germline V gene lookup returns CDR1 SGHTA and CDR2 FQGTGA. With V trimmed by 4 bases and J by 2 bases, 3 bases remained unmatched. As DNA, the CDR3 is TGTGCCAGCAGCTCAGGGGACAGGGCTGGAAACACCATATATTTT. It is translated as CASSSGDRAGNTIYF.

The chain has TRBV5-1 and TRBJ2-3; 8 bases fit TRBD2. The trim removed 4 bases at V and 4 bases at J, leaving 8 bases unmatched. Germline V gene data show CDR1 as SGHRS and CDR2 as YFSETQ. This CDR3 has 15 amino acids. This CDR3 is CASSAPYGGADTQYF. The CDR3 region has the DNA TGCGCCAGCAGCGCCCCCTACGGGGGGGCAGATACGCAGTATTTT.